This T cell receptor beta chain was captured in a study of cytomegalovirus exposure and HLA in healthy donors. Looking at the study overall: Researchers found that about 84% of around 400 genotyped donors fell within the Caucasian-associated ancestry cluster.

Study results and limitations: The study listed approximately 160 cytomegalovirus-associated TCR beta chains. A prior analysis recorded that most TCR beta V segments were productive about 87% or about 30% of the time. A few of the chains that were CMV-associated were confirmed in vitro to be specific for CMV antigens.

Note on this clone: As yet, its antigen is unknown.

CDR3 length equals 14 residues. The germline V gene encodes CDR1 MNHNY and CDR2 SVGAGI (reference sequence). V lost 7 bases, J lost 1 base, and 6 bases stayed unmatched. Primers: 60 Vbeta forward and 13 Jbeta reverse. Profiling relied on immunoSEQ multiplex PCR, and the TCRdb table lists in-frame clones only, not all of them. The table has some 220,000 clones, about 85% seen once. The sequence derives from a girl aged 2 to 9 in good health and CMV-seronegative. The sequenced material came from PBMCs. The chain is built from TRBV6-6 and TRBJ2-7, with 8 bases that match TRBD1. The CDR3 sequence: CASNRGTGSYEQYF. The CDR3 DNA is TGTGCCAGCAACCGCGGGACAGGATCCTACGAGCAGTACTTC.